One T cell receptor beta chain is described in this entry. Its antigen is undetermined. The study ran its PCR with 60 Vbeta and 13 Jbeta primers. In the original processing: Later, an analysis found about 77 million unique TCR beta chains, and roughly 10 million of these were shared. Generated by immunoSEQ multiplex PCR, the TCRdb table keeps only in-frame clones and is missing some. The DNA gave D and trimming, while V, J and clone size come from that table. This specimen shows around 210,000 clones; the ten leading clones hold over 0.75%. The data were obtained in a study of cytomegalovirus exposure and HLA in healthy donors. Findings of the study overall: Reported results showed that the classifier diagnosed cytomegalovirus status with high specificity and sensitivity. Sequence variants that were highly shared formed a cluster that was likely a sequencing artifact. When the data were analyzed later, several of the most significant clusters appeared to be linked to common viral pathogens.

The CDR3 loop spans 13 amino acids. Trimming cost V 3 bases and J 8 bases; bases outside gene matches: 5. Germline V CDR1 and CDR2: KGHSY, FQNENV. The V and J genes are TRBV16 and TRBJ1-2; 8 bases map to TRBD1. The TCR sequence derives from a woman between 25 and 40 years old in good health and CMV-seropositive. The sequenced material came from PBMCs. DNA of the CDR3: TGTGCCAGCAGCCAGGACAGGGTGATCGGCTACACCTTC. Amino acid sequence: CASSQDRVIGYTF. The whole variable domain, remainder taken from reference TRBV16 and TRBJ1-2, is GEEVAQTPKHLVRGEGQKAKLYCAPIKGHSYVFWYQQVLKNEFKFLISFQNENVFDETGMPKERFSAKCLPNSPCSLEIQATKLEDSAVYFCASSQDRVIGYTFGSGTRLTVV.